Each of the 2 T cell receptor beta chains below was sequenced from the same sample in a study of a mutant IDH1 vaccine in newly diagnosed glioma. TCRdb's table, derived via immunoSEQ multiplex PCR, lists solely in-frame clones and lacks some. Among 60,000 or so clones, roughly 80% were seen once, and the ten largest hold less than 8%. Documented time point: week 5, during vaccination. A single vaccine dose contained 300 ug of mutant IDH1 20-mer peptide, and topical imiquimod was used with it. Their recognized antigens are unknown. The starting material was PBMCs, obtained from a glioma patient whose treatment included an IDH1 peptide vaccine. Every receptor here comes from a woman aged 50 to 60 with glioma.

This rearrangement joins TRBV18 to TRBJ2-1; D assignment may be TRBD1 or TRBD2 (5 bases each). The V end lost 4 bases, the J end lost 2 bases, and 6 bases lay between the germline ends. Germline CDR1 reads KGHSH; CDR2 reads LQKENI. CDR3 length: 13 residues. The CDR3 bases are TGTGCCAGCTCACGAGGGGCCTACAATGAGCAGTTCTTC. The encoded protein is CASSRGAYNEQFF.

The chain carries TRBV19 and TRBJ1-1; 8 nucleotides align to TRBD1. With V trimmed by 4 bases and J by 7 bases, 8 bases remained unmatched. The CDR3 runs to 14 residues. CDR1 and CDR2 from the germline V gene are LNHDA and SQIVND (reference sequence). The CDR3 spells CASSTQQGVGEAFF. The CDR3 DNA is TGTGCCAGTAGTACCCAACAGGGGGTTGGTGAAGCTTTCTTT.